This T cell receptor (beta chain) was recorded in a study of shared clonotypes between healthy human individuals. Whole-study results and caveats: Specimens sampled were limited to blood, with tissue repertoires likely differing.

Clones were sequenced by immunoSEQ multiplex PCR, and TCRdb holds only the in-frame ones, with some missing. The sample includes about 79,000 clones, about 63% of them seen just once. This CDR3 is 15 amino acids long. Germline values: CDR1 MNHEY, CDR2 SVGAGI. V lost 5 bases to trimming and J lost 2 bases; unmatched junction nucleotides: 6. Notes on this clone: The target antigen is unknown.

This chain uses TRBV6-5 with TRBJ2-5, with 9 positions matching TRBD1. Specimen: memory CD8+ T cells sorted from blood. Subset described: CD45RO+ cells pooled with CCR7-negative TemRA cells. The origin of this receptor is a young man in good health. CDR3 DNA: TGTGCCAGCAGTCCCGGGGACAGGGATCAAGAGACCCAGTACTTC. Protein: CASSPGDRDQETQYF.